A selection of T cell receptor beta chains follows, all from one sample in a study of shared clonotypes between healthy human individuals. The protocol was immunoSEQ multiplex PCR, while the TCRdb copy is restricted to in-frame clones and leaves out a portion. The profile shows some 1.4 million clones, approximately 96% of them singletons. The sequenced sample consisted of naive CD4+ T cells sorted from blood. These receptors originate from a man in his thirties or forties in good health. CDR3s include the opening cysteine and the closing phenylalanine or tryptophan. The D gene is left open where the match is weak. Clone size is shown for a subset of rows, as once, few, many or a class of expanded clone.

j_gene: TRBJ1-4; abundance: .; v_gene: TRBV18; d_gene: TRBD1; CDR3nt: TGTGCCAGCTCACCCCTCGTGGGACAGGAAGAAAAACTGTTTTTT; CDR3aa: CASSPLVGQEEKLFF
j_gene: TRBJ1-5; abundance: .; v_gene: TRBV28; d_gene: .; CDR3nt: TGTGCCAGCAGTTTCCTGGCCCAGCCCCAGCATTTT; CDR3aa: CASSFLAQPQHF
j_gene: TRBJ2-1; abundance: .; v_gene: TRBV9; d_gene: TRBD2; CDR3nt: TGTGCCAGCAGCGCACTAGCGGGAGCCTACAATGAGCAGTTCTTC; CDR3aa: CASSALAGAYNEQFF
j_gene: TRBJ2-5; abundance: .; v_gene: TRBV28; d_gene: .; CDR3nt: TGTGCCAGCAGTTACCCTCCTGTACAGACCCAGTACTTC; CDR3aa: CASSYPPVQTQYF
j_gene: TRBJ2-6; abundance: .; v_gene: TRBV29-1; d_gene: .; CDR3nt: TGCAGCGTGCAGGGGCGTGGGGCCAACGTCCTGACTTTC; CDR3aa: CSVQGRGANVLTF
j_gene: TRBJ1-1; abundance: .; v_gene: TRBV29-1; d_gene: TRBD1; CDR3nt: TGCAGCGTCGGACAGGGGACCGTCAACACTGAAGCTTTCTTT; CDR3aa: CSVGQGTVNTEAFF
j_gene: TRBJ2-2; abundance: .; v_gene: TRBV7-3; d_gene: .; CDR3nt: TGTGCCAGCAGCTTAAGCGGCTCCGCCACCGGGGAGCTGTTTTTT; CDR3aa: CASSLSGSATGELFF
j_gene: TRBJ1-1; abundance: .; v_gene: TRBV6-1; d_gene: .; CDR3nt: TGTGCCAGCAGTGGGGGACGAGCGCACACTGAAGCTTTCTTT; CDR3aa: CASSGGRAHTEAFF
j_gene: TRBJ2-4; abundance: .; v_gene: TRBV5-5; d_gene: .; CDR3nt: TGTGCCAGCAGCTTGGGTAGACAGTTAAAAAACATTCAGTACTTC; CDR3aa: CASSLGRQLKNIQYF
j_gene: TRBJ2-7; abundance: .; v_gene: TRBV11-2; d_gene: .; CDR3nt: TGTGCCAGCAGCTTAGCCCCGGGACACAATTACGAGCAGTACTTC; CDR3aa: CASSLAPGHNYEQYF
j_gene: TRBJ2-1; abundance: .; v_gene: TRBV5-1; d_gene: TRBD2; CDR3nt: TGCGCCAGCAGCGGAGGACTAGCGGGTTCGGAGGGCAATGAGCAGTTCTTC; CDR3aa: CASSGGLAGSEGNEQFF
j_gene: TRBJ2-3; abundance: .; v_gene: TRBV11-2; d_gene: TRBD2; CDR3nt: TGTGCCAGCAGCTTAGTCGGTCTTGCGGGAGGTGTTAGCACAGATACGCAGTATTTT; CDR3aa: CASSLVGLAGGVSTDTQYF
j_gene: TRBJ2-6; abundance: .; v_gene: TRBV4-2; d_gene: .; CDR3nt: TGTGCCAGCAGCCAAGACGCCCCAGGGGTTCAAGCCTCTGGGGCCAACGTCCTGACTTTC; CDR3aa: CASSQDAPGVQASGANVLTF
j_gene: TRBJ2-1; abundance: .; v_gene: TRBV29-1; d_gene: TRBD2; CDR3nt: TGCAGCGCCGGGACTAGCGGGAGGCCCTTCCCCTACAATGAGCAGTTCTTC; CDR3aa: CSAGTSGRPFPYNEQFF
j_gene: TRBJ2-3; abundance: .; v_gene: TRBV9; d_gene: .; CDR3nt: TGTGCCAGCAGCGTAGGAACTTACTCGGGGGATACGCAGTATTTT; CDR3aa: CASSVGTYSGDTQYF
j_gene: TRBJ2-5; abundance: .; v_gene: TRBV5-6; d_gene: .; CDR3nt: TGTGCCAGCCAGGGTGGCGAAGAGACCCAGTACTTC; CDR3aa: CASQGGEETQYF
j_gene: TRBJ1-4; abundance: .; v_gene: TRBV16; d_gene: .; CDR3nt: TGTGCCAGCAGCCAATCGGGGACTATACGCGAAAAACTGTTTTTT; CDR3aa: CASSQSGTIREKLFF
j_gene: TRBJ2-1; abundance: .; v_gene: TRBV7-8; d_gene: TRBD2; CDR3nt: TGTGCCAGCAGCTTAGCGGAGACTAGCGGTTTGCAGTTCTTC; CDR3aa: CASSLAETSGLQFF
j_gene: TRBJ2-1; abundance: .; v_gene: TRBV28; d_gene: TRBD2; CDR3nt: TGTGCCAGCAGTATATACCTTAGCGGGAGGGCGTACAATGAGCAGTTCTTC; CDR3aa: CASSIYLSGRAYNEQFF
j_gene: TRBJ2-7; abundance: .; v_gene: TRBV28; d_gene: TRBD1; CDR3nt: TGTGCCACCGCTGAGGGACAGGGGGCTTACGAGCAGTACTTC; CDR3aa: CATAEGQGAYEQYF
j_gene: TRBJ1-4; abundance: .; v_gene: TRBV7-6; d_gene: .; CDR3nt: TGTGCCAGCAGCCCCGGGACGAAGGTGTTTTTT; CDR3aa: CASSPGTKVFF
j_gene: TRBJ2-3; abundance: .; v_gene: TRBV6-5; d_gene: .; CDR3nt: TGTGCCAGCAGTTACCGGGTTGGGCCCACAGATACGCAGTATTTT; CDR3aa: CASSYRVGPTDTQYF
j_gene: TRBJ2-3; abundance: .; v_gene: TRBV5-1; d_gene: TRBD1; CDR3nt: TGCGCCAGCAGCGACAGGGCAGATACGCAGTATTTT; CDR3aa: CASSDRADTQYF
j_gene: TRBJ2-3; abundance: once; v_gene: TRBV29-1; d_gene: TRBD2; CDR3nt: TGCAGCGTTGTTATTGGGGGGGGGAGCACAGATACGCAGTATTTT; CDR3aa: CSVVIGGGSTDTQYF
j_gene: TRBJ1-5; abundance: .; v_gene: TRBV7-2; d_gene: .; CDR3nt: TGTGCCAGCAGCTTAATACAAGGTCAGCCCCAGCATTTT; CDR3aa: CASSLIQGQPQHF
j_gene: TRBJ2-1; abundance: .; v_gene: TRBV10-2; d_gene: .; CDR3nt: TGCGCCAGCAGTGAGTTAGCCAATGAGCAGTTCTTC; CDR3aa: CASSELANEQFF
j_gene: TRBJ2-2; abundance: .; v_gene: TRBV5-1; d_gene: TRBD1; CDR3nt: TGCGCCAGCAGCCCGGGACAGGGACACACCGGGGAGCTGTTTTTT; CDR3aa: CASSPGQGHTGELFF
j_gene: TRBJ1-1; abundance: .; v_gene: TRBV15; d_gene: .; CDR3nt: TGTGCCACCAGCAGAGACTCGCCGGCTTTCTTT; CDR3aa: CATSRDSPAFF
j_gene: TRBJ1-3; abundance: .; v_gene: TRBV10-2; d_gene: .; CDR3nt: TGCGCCAGCAGTGACTGGGGACAAGGTGGAAACACCATATATTTT; CDR3aa: CASSDWGQGGNTIYF
j_gene: TRBJ1-4; abundance: .; v_gene: TRBV30; d_gene: .; CDR3nt: TGTGCCTGGAGAAACGGAAGGATCTCTAATGAAAAACTGTTTTTT; CDR3aa: CAWRNGRISNEKLFF
j_gene: TRBJ2-1; abundance: .; v_gene: TRBV10-1; d_gene: TRBD2; CDR3nt: TGCGCCAGCAGTGAGAGGACGACTAGCGGAAGGCAGTTCTTC; CDR3aa: CASSERTTSGRQFF
j_gene: TRBJ2-5; abundance: .; v_gene: TRBV7-9; d_gene: .; CDR3nt: TGTGCCAGCAGCGGGGCTACAGGCCAAGAGACCCAGTACTTC; CDR3aa: CASSGATGQETQYF
j_gene: TRBJ2-1; abundance: .; v_gene: TRBV7-9; d_gene: .; CDR3nt: TGTGCCAGCAGCTTAGCTCTAGCGATATACAATGAGCAGTTCTTC; CDR3aa: CASSLALAIYNEQFF
j_gene: TRBJ1-1; abundance: .; v_gene: TRBV27; d_gene: TRBD1; CDR3nt: TGTGCCAGCAGCCACAGGGGGAGAGGCACTGAAGCTTTCTTT; CDR3aa: CASSHRGRGTEAFF
j_gene: TRBJ1-3; abundance: .; v_gene: TRBV9; d_gene: .; CDR3nt: TGTGCCAGCAGTTCCAGGGGAGAATCTGGAAACACCATATATTTT; CDR3aa: CASSSRGESGNTIYF
j_gene: TRBJ2-2; abundance: .; v_gene: TRBV11-2; d_gene: .; CDR3nt: TGTGCCAGCAGCTTAGATCTTTGGATAGGGGGCACCGGGGAGCTGTTTTTT; CDR3aa: CASSLDLWIGGTGELFF
j_gene: TRBJ2-1; abundance: .; v_gene: TRBV29-1; d_gene: .; CDR3nt: TGCAGCGTTGGGGTCGGGGTCGAGACGGAGCAGTTCTTC; CDR3aa: CSVGVGVETEQFF
j_gene: TRBJ2-7; abundance: .; v_gene: TRBV7-2; d_gene: .; CDR3nt: TGTGCCAGCAGCTTATACGGGAGAAACTACGAGCAGTACTTC; CDR3aa: CASSLYGRNYEQYF
j_gene: TRBJ1-2; abundance: once; v_gene: TRBV5-6; d_gene: .; CDR3nt: TGTGCCAGCAGCTTCAGCGGGTATGGCTACACCTTC; CDR3aa: CASSFSGYGYTF
j_gene: TRBJ2-2; abundance: .; v_gene: TRBV7-8; d_gene: TRBD2; CDR3nt: TGTGCCAGCAGCCTTACTAGCGGGAGCTGGACCGGGGAGCTGTTTTTT; CDR3aa: CASSLTSGSWTGELFF
j_gene: TRBJ2-5; abundance: .; v_gene: TRBV29-1; d_gene: .; CDR3nt: TGCAGCGGTCGGGAGTACCAAGAGACCCAGTACTTC; CDR3aa: CSGREYQETQYF
j_gene: TRBJ1-1; abundance: .; v_gene: TRBV28; d_gene: TRBD1; CDR3nt: TGTGCCAGCAGCCCAACAGGGGGATTTTCTGAAGCTTTCTTT; CDR3aa: CASSPTGGFSEAFF
j_gene: TRBJ2-7; abundance: .; v_gene: TRBV15; d_gene: TRBD2; CDR3nt: TGTGCCACCAGCAGGGGGGGACTAGCGGGGACCTACGAGCAGTACTTC; CDR3aa: CATSRGGLAGTYEQYF
j_gene: TRBJ2-7; abundance: .; v_gene: TRBV25-1; d_gene: TRBD1; CDR3nt: TGTGCCAGCAGGGGAACAGGGGGCAGGCAGTACTTC; CDR3aa: CASRGTGGRQYF
j_gene: TRBJ2-1; abundance: .; v_gene: TRBV5-4; d_gene: TRBD2; CDR3nt: TGTGCCAGCAGCGGGGGACTAGCGGGAGGAAGTGAGCAGTTCTTC; CDR3aa: CASSGGLAGGSEQFF
j_gene: TRBJ2-3; abundance: .; v_gene: TRBV7-9; d_gene: .; CDR3nt: TGTGCCAGCAGCTTACGGCAGTCTAGCACAGATACGCAGTATTTT; CDR3aa: CASSLRQSSTDTQYF